The 12 T cell receptor beta chains listed next were all sequenced from one sample in a study of Graves' ophthalmopathy and Graves' hyperthyroidism. Transcripts of RNA were the source for amplifying TCR beta CDR3 regions. HTBI primers primed a first-round RT-PCR, and a second-round multiplex PCR followed. TCRdb used MiXCR to reprocess the multiplex PCR reads, holding one entry per CDR3 protein. In the table there are 450,000 to 600,000 distinct CDR3 sequences, about 35% of which are singletons. Sequenced material: peripheral blood or thyroid tissue (not recorded which). These receptor sequences come from an adult man with Graves' hyperthyroidism.

The CDR3 protein is CASSFKMNTEAFF. CDR3 DNA sequence: TGTGCCAGCAGTTTCAAGATGAACACTGAAGCTTTCTTT. This chain joins TRBV12-3 or TRBV12-4 and TRBJ1-1; D is uncertain. The CDR3 runs to 13 residues. Between the trimmed V and J ends, which lost 3 bases and 0 bases, there was a span of 5 bases.

This chain joins TRBV4-3 and TRBJ2-5, with D possibly matching TRBD1 (6 bases). The germline V gene encodes CDR1 LGHNA and CDR2 YSLEER. This CDR3 has 16 amino acids. Trimming left V 2 bases short and J 4 bases short, with 17 bases between. The CDR3 here is CASSQSWSGTRETQYF. The CDR3, as DNA: TGCGCCAGCAGCCAAAGTTGGTCAGGGACACGAGAGACCCAGTACTTC.

This clonotype was recorded a few times. The chain combines TRBV6-5 with TRBJ2-7; 9 positions match TRBD2. This CDR3 region has 15 residues. V lost 0 bases and J lost 2; bases outside the gene matches: 2. CDR1 MNHEY and CDR2 SVGAGI come from the germline V gene. CDR3 sequence: CASSYSVAGAYEQYF. Written as DNA, the CDR3 is TGTGCCAGCAGTTACTCGGTAGCGGGAGCCTACGAGCAGTACTTC.

The chain employs TRBV11-3 and TRBJ2-5, with D possibly TRBD2 on 6 matching bases. This CDR3 spans 15 amino acids. V was pared by 1 base and J by 7 bases, with 16 bases between. CDR1 and CDR2 (germline): SGHNT, YENEEA. In DNA, the CDR3 is TGTGCCAGCAGCTTAGTGGCCGGGAGCGTTAGGACCCAGTACTTC. Its translation is CASSLVAGSVRTQYF.

This clonotype was recorded a few times. V gene TRBV19 combines with J gene TRBJ2-2; unclear D gene. Deletions cut 8 bases from V and 0 bases from J, with 16 bases between. Germline V gene sequence: CDR1 LNHDA, CDR2 SQIVND (reference sequence). The CDR3 is 16 amino acids. The CDR3: CASHRRIETNTGELFF. The CDR3 DNA reads as TGTGCCAGTCACCGGCGAATAGAGACGAACACCGGGGAGCTGTTTTTT.

This clonotype was seen ten or more times. The chain joins TRBV6-1 to TRBJ1-1, with D maybe TRBD1 (5 bases). Germline assignment: CDR1 MNHNS and CDR2 SASEGT. Trimming left V 1 base short and J 6 bases short, with 9 bases between. The CDR3 is 13 residues long. DNA for the CDR3: TGTGCCAGCAGTGAAGGTCCCAGGGCTGAAGCTTTCTTT. This encodes CASSEGPRAEAFF.

This clonotype was recorded a few times. V usage is TRBV30 and J usage is TRBJ1-2; D ambiguous. Looked up from germline, CDR1 is GTSNPN and CDR2 is SVGIG (reference sequence). The CDR3 runs 11 residues. Trimming took 0 bases from V and 13 from J, leaving 12 bases between them. DNA of the CDR3: TGTGCCTGGAGTGTAGGCTCCGGGTGCACCTTC. The encoded protein is CAWSVGSGCTF.

The chain joins TRBV7-9 to TRBJ1-2; TRBD1 aligns across 9 bases. The CDR3 is 13 residues long. The germline V gene has CDR1 SEHNR and CDR2 FQNEAQ (reference sequence). V trimming: 8 bases; J trimming: 6 bases; junction bases outside the gene matches: 7. CDR3 DNA sequence: TGTGCCAGCTCTAACAGGGGGCAGGATGGCTACACCTTC. Its protein product is CASSNRGQDGYTF.

The chain has TRBV20-1 and TRBJ1-5; D is unclear. CDR3 size: 12 residues. Germline CDR1 and CDR2: DFQATT and SNEGSKA (reference sequence). Between the trimmed V and J ends, which lost 2 bases and 5 bases, there was a span of 7 bases. The CDR3 nucleotides are TGCAGTGCTAGACATTTGGATCAGCCCCAGCATTTT. It yields the protein CSARHLDQPQHF.

The J gene is TRBJ2-3, the V gene TRBV7-3; 12 bases match TRBD2. The length of the CDR3 is 15 residues. Germline V gene sequence: CDR1 SGHTA, CDR2 FQGTGA. J lost 5 bases, V lost 5 bases, and 5 bases had no gene match. This CDR3 is CASSPLAGGRDTQYF. Written as DNA, the CDR3 is TGTGCCAGCAGCCCACTAGCGGGGGGTAGAGATACGCAGTATTTT.

The chain is built from TRBV10-3 and TRBJ2-5, with a weak D call TRBD1 (6 bases). CDR1 is ENHRY and CDR2 is SYGVKD in the germline V gene. Deletions cut 6 bases from V and 11 bases from J, with 19 bases between. This CDR3 has 13 residues. DNA of the CDR3: TGTGCCATCAGCCGACAGGAGCCGGGACGTCAGTACTTC. The encoded protein is CAISRQEPGRQYF.

The chain recombines TRBV29-1 with TRBJ1-1; the match to TRBD1 covers 7 bases. J gave up 1 base and V 5 bases, and 1 base lay outside the gene matches. The CDR3 is 12 residues long. Germline loops: CDR1 SQVTM, CDR2 ANQGSEA. For the CDR3, the DNA is TGCAGCGTTTGGGACAGGAACACTGAAGCTTTCTTT. It specifies CSVWDRNTEAFF.